The 29 T cell receptor beta chains below come from one sample, sequenced in a study of blood T cell repertoires in COVID-19. The assay was immunoSEQ multiplex PCR, and TCRdb's table has in-frame clones only and misses some. The sample lists about 240,000 clones, about nine tenths occurring once. Material: peripheral blood. The receptors derive from a man in his sixties who had recovered from COVID-19.

The J gene is TRBJ1-6, the V gene TRBV12-3 or TRBV12-4, with D uncertain. The CDR3 is 13 amino acids. V lost 7 bases, J lost 7 bases, and 11 bases lay in between. The CDR3 bases are TGTGCCAGCACCCTGACAATGAATTCACCCCTCCACTTT. Protein: CASTLTMNSPLHF.

The chain links TRBV27 to TRBJ2-7; maybe TRBD2 (5 bases). Germline V CDR1 and CDR2: MNHEY, SMNVEV (reference sequence). There are 15 residues in the CDR3. Trimming took 5 bases from V and 3 from J, leaving 17 bases between them. The CDR3 region is CASSPRLGGGYEQYF. The DNA for the CDR3 is TGTGCCAGCAGTCCGAGACTGGGTGGAGGCTACGAGCAGTACTTC.

The rearrangement links TRBV5-4 to TRBJ2-1, with TRBD2 identical over 11 bases. This CDR3 contains 16 residues. J lost 9 bases, V lost 1 base, and 9 bases had no gene match. Germline V CDR1 and CDR2: SGHNT, YYREEE (reference sequence). CDR3 loop: CASSLNSGGARGEQFF. DNA for the CDR3: TGTGCCAGCAGCTTGAATAGCGGGGGGGCACGAGGTGAGCAGTTCTTC. The complete variable domain, with remaining parts taken from reference TRBV5-4 and TRBJ2-1, reads ETGVTQSPTHLIKTRGQQVTLRCSSQSGHNTVSWYQQALGQGPQFIFQYYREEENGRGNFPPRFSGLQFPNYSSELNVNALELDDSALYLCASSLNSGGARGEQFFGPGTRLTVL.

The chain employs TRBV7-6 and TRBJ1-1; possibly TRBD1 for D (5 bases). The CDR3 is made up of 13 amino acids. Between the trimmed V and J ends, which lost 2 bases and 4 bases, there was a span of 8 bases. Germline values: CDR1 SGHVS, CDR2 FNYEAQ. In nucleotides, the CDR3 is TGTGCCAGCAGCTTACTAGGGGTCACTGAAGCTTTCTTT. Amino acid sequence: CASSLLGVTEAFF.

This clone appeared once. The chain has TRBV5-1 and TRBJ2-2, with D tentatively TRBD2 (6 bases). Germline CDR1 is SGHRS and CDR2 is YFSETQ. This CDR3 is 16 amino acids long. The V and J ends lost 0 bases and 2 bases respectively, with 11 bases between them. This chain's CDR3 is CASSLGGTSNTGELFF. DNA for the CDR3: TGCGCCAGCAGCTTGGGAGGGACTTCCAACACCGGGGAGCTGTTTTTT.

This clone was seen only once. The chain combines TRBV5-1 with TRBJ2-1; a weak D match, TRBD2 (5 bases). The CDR3 spans 13 residues. Germline V gene sequence: CDR1 SGHRS, CDR2 YFSETQ. Trimming removed 2 bases from V and 7 bases from J, with 10 bases in between. As DNA, the CDR3 is TGCGCCAGCAGCTTCTCTCTAGCAAATGAGCAGTTCTTC. Protein sequence: CASSFSLANEQFF.

This rearrangement joins TRBV29-1 to TRBJ2-2; 9 bases are shared with TRBD1. The CDR3 loop spans 14 amino acids. The germline gives CDR1 SQVTM, CDR2 ANQGSEA. The CDR3 loop is CGIRDRANTGELFF. The CDR3 DNA sequence: TGCGGAATAAGGGACAGGGCGAACACCGGGGAGCTGTTTTTT.

The chain has TRBV7-9 and TRBJ2-1; TRBD2 aligns across 11 bases. This CDR3 spans 17 amino acids. V was clipped by 3 bases and J by 1 base; unmatched bases: 5. Germline lookup yields CDR1 SEHNR and CDR2 FQNEAQ (reference sequence). CDR3 nucleotide sequence: TGTGCCAGCAGCTTTAGCGGGGGGGACGTTTCCTACAATGAGCAGTTCTTC. As protein: CASSFSGGDVSYNEQFF. Together with reference TRBV7-9 and TRBJ2-1, the CDR3 gives the full variable domain: DTGVSQNPRHKITKRGQNVTFRCDPISEHNRLYWYRQTLGQGPEFLTYFQNEAQLEKSRLLSDRFSAERPKGSFSTLEIQRTEQGDSAMYLCASSFSGGDVSYNEQFFGPGTRLTVL.

J is TRBJ1-1 and V is TRBV10-3, with D possibly being TRBD1 (6 bases). V was cut by 5 bases and J by 3 bases, with 10 bases left in between. Germline CDR1 ENHRY, CDR2 SYGVKD. This CDR3 is built from 13 residues. The CDR3 DNA reads TGTGCCATCAGTCTACAGGGATACACTGAAGCTTTCTTT. Translation: CAISLQGYTEAFF.

V is TRBV5-6 and J is TRBJ1-6; a possible D gene is TRBD1 (6 bases). The CDR3 extends over 15 amino acids. In germline, CDR1 is SGHDT, CDR2 YYEEEE. V was trimmed by 4 bases and J by 8 bases, leaving 16 bases between them. CDR3 sequence: CASSLSRGWDSPLHF. Written as DNA, the CDR3 is TGTGCCAGCAGCCTAAGCAGGGGTTGGGATTCACCCCTCCACTTT.

The V gene is TRBV19, the J gene TRBJ2-3; 9 nucleotides align to TRBD1. The V segment lost 5 bases and the J segment 7 bases; nucleotides outside the gene matches: 10. The CDR3 runs to 15 residues. Germline V gene lookup returns CDR1 LNHDA and CDR2 SQIVND (reference sequence). The CDR3 region is CASSRRDRDMYTQYF. The CDR3 DNA is TGTGCCAGTAGTCGCAGGGACAGGGATATGTATACGCAGTATTTT.

In its sample, this clone was seen a few times. CDR3 loop: CASSENRAEKLFF. The DNA of the CDR3 is TGTGCCAGCAGTGAAAACAGGGCCGAAAAACTGTTTTTT. This sequence joins TRBV2 and TRBJ1-4; TRBD1 is a possible D gene (6 bases). The V end lost 2 bases, the J end lost 8 bases, and 9 bases lay between the germline ends. Germline CDR1 and CDR2: SNHLY and FYNNEI. The CDR3 runs 13 residues.

The V call is TRBV28, the J call TRBJ2-5, with 8 bases matching TRBD1. Germline CDR1 reads MDHEN; CDR2 reads SYDVKM. The V and J ends lost 6 bases and 4 bases, in that order; junction bases with no gene match: 4. This CDR3 comprises 13 residues. The CDR3 is CASRGQGRETQYF. The CDR3 nucleotides are TGTGCCAGCAGAGGACAGGGACGAGAGACCCAGTACTTC. Filled out from reference TRBV28 and TRBJ2-5, the complete variable domain reads DVKVTQSSRYLVKRTGEKVFLECVQDMDHENMFWYRQDPGLGLRLIYFSYDVKMKEKGDIPEGYSVSREKKERFSLILESASTNQTSMYLCASRGQGRETQYFGPGTRLLVL.

This clone was seen repeatedly, ten times or more. The CDR3 DNA reads TGCGCCAGCAGCTTGGAGGACACTGGAAACACCATATATTTT. Translating gives CASSLEDTGNTIYF. The V and J genes are TRBV5-1 and TRBJ1-3; D might be TRBD1 (5 bases). The V gene lost 0 bases and the J gene lost 2 bases, with 6 bases spanning the gap. Per germline, CDR1 SGHRS and CDR2 YFSETQ. The CDR3 sequence is 14 residues long.

The gene calls are TRBV7-9 and TRBJ2-3; 8 positions match TRBD2. Germline CDR1 is SEHNR and CDR2 is FQNEAQ (reference sequence). The ends lost 4 bases at V and 4 bases at J; junction bases unmatched: 4. The length of the CDR3 is 14 residues. As DNA, the CDR3 is TGTGCCAGCAGCTATAGCGGGGAGTCAGATACGCAGTATTTT. It specifies CASSYSGESDTQYF.

V is TRBV5-1 and J is TRBJ1-1; 8 nucleotides line up with TRBD1. Looked up from germline, CDR1 is SGHRS and CDR2 is YFSETQ. CDR3 size: 17 residues. The J segment lost 4 bases and the V segment lost 4 bases, leaving 15 bases of the junction unmatched. CDR3 residues: CASSAGKIRGPPTEAFF. CDR3 sequence (DNA): TGCGCCAGCAGCGCGGGAAAAATCAGGGGGCCCCCCACTGAAGCTTTCTTT. Looking up the rest from reference TRBV5-1 and TRBJ1-1 gives the full variable domain: KAGVTQTPRYLIKTRGQQVTLSCSPISGHRSVSWYQQTPGQGLQFLFEYFSETQRNKGNFPGRFSGRQFSNSRSEMNVSTLELGDSALYLCASSAGKIRGPPTEAFFGQGTRLTVV.

The J gene is TRBJ2-3, the V gene TRBV30; 11 bases are a match to TRBD2. Germline CDR1 and CDR2: GTSNPN and SVGIG (reference sequence). The CDR3 sequence is 16 residues long. J gave up 7 bases and V 2 bases, and 11 bases lay outside the gene matches. CDR3 sequence reads: CAWSFGLAGGPHTQYF. The CDR3 nucleotides read TGTGCCTGGAGTTTTGGATTAGCGGGGGGGCCGCATACGCAGTATTTT.

V and J are TRBV11-3 and TRBJ2-3; 7 positions agree with TRBD2. Germline V CDR1 and CDR2: SGHNT, YENEEA. Unmatched junction bases numbered 8, after V lost 3 bases and J lost 2 bases. The CDR3 spans 16 residues. CDR3 loop: CASSFSGTISTDTQYF. DNA of the CDR3: TGTGCCAGCAGCTTCTCCGGGACTATATCCACAGATACGCAGTATTTT. The whole variable domain, remainder taken from reference TRBV11-3 and TRBJ2-3, is EAGVVQSPRYKIIEKKQPVAFWCNPISGHNTLYWYLQNLGQGPELLIRYENEEAVDDSQLPKDRFSAERLKGVDSTLKIQPAELGDSAVYLCASSFSGTISTDTQYFGPGTRLTVL.

The chain uses TRBV5-6 and TRBJ2-3; 16 bases map to TRBD2. Germline-derived CDR1 and CDR2 are SGHDT and YYEEEE. The CDR3 totals 19 residues. The ends lost 0 bases at V and 4 bases at J; junction bases unmatched: 8. The chain's CDR3 is CASSLADGTSGGAADTQYF. The CDR3 DNA reads TGTGCCAGCAGCTTGGCAGACGGGACTAGCGGGGGGGCCGCAGATACGCAGTATTTT.

Only a few counts were recorded for this clone. The chain employs TRBV5-1 and TRBJ1-6, with 7 positions matching TRBD1. This CDR3 has 16 amino acids. CDR1 and CDR2 (germline): SGHRS, YFSETQ. Trimming at V came to 3 bases and at J to 8 bases, leaving 11 bases not matched to a gene. CDR3 nucleotide sequence: TGCGCCAGCAGCTCTCAAGCCGGGACAGCTGATTCACCCCTCCACTTT. It yields the protein CASSSQAGTADSPLHF.

The chain combines TRBV5-1 with TRBJ1-5; 11 nucleotides align to TRBD1. Germline assignment: CDR1 SGHRS and CDR2 YFSETQ. The CDR3 loop spans 14 amino acids. Trimming cost V 4 bases and J 8 bases; bases outside gene matches: 5. The chain's CDR3 is CASSLGTGGEPQHF. The DNA for the CDR3 is TGCGCCAGCAGCCTGGGGACAGGGGGAGAGCCCCAGCATTTT.

This clone showed up just once. This chain connects TRBV5-4 to TRBJ2-3; tentative D call: TRBD1 (5 bases). The CDR3 contains 15 residues. Trimming stripped 1 base from V and 4 bases from J, with 13 bases between. Germline CDR1 is SGHNT and CDR2 is YYREEE (reference sequence). CDR3 sequence reads: CASSLPGLRADTQYF. As DNA, the CDR3 is TGTGCCAGCAGCTTGCCAGGGCTCCGAGCAGATACGCAGTATTTT.

The V and J genes are TRBV24-1 and TRBJ2-1, with 14 bases fitting TRBD2. From germline, CDR1 is KGHDR and CDR2 SFDVKD. The CDR3 runs 17 residues. The junction had 6 bases not matched to a gene; V was cut back by 3 bases and J by 6 bases. CDR3 region: CATSDRGTSGGTNEQFF. The CDR3, as DNA: TGTGCCACCAGTGATCGGGGGACTAGCGGGGGAACCAATGAGCAGTTCTTC.

The chain is built from TRBV2 and TRBJ1-2, with unresolved D. CDR1 and CDR2 from the germline V gene are SNHLY and FYNNEI. Trimming pared 3 bases from V and 4 bases from J, leaving 9 bases between. The CDR3 is made up of 13 amino acids. Here the CDR3 DNA reads TGTGCCAGCAGTGAGAGGCCCGCCTATGGCTACACCTTC. As protein: CASSERPAYGYTF.

This sequence joins TRBV19 and TRBJ2-7, with D possibly matching TRBD2 (5 bases). V was clipped by 3 bases and J by 7 bases, with 7 bases between them. The germline gives CDR1 LNHDA, CDR2 SQIVND (reference sequence). The CDR3 is 11 residues long. The CDR3 here is CASSISGEQYF. The CDR3 nucleotides read TGTGCCAGTAGTATTTCGGGGGAGCAGTACTTC.

This chain uses TRBV6-2 or TRBV6-3 with TRBJ1-4, with TRBD1 as a possible D gene (5 bases). The germline V and J ends were trimmed by 1 base and 8 bases, with 14 bases remaining between them. The germline gives CDR1 MNHEY, CDR2 SVGEGT. This CDR3 spans 15 amino acids. The CDR3 reads CASSYFTGLGEKLFF. The DNA of the CDR3 is TGTGCCAGCAGTTACTTTACAGGATTGGGGGAAAAACTGTTTTTT.

The chain couples TRBV29-1 to TRBJ1-5; the D gene is possibly TRBD1 (6 bases). CDR1 SQVTM and CDR2 ANQGSEA come from the germline V gene. This CDR3 region has 14 residues. V was trimmed by 2 bases and J by 2 bases, leaving 10 bases between them. CDR3 loop: CSVELGAGNQPQHF. DNA of the CDR3: TGCAGCGTTGAATTGGGGGCCGGCAATCAGCCCCAGCATTTT.

For the CDR3, the DNA is TGTGCCAGCAGCTTAGGGGGACACGGACAAGAGACCCAGTACTTC. Translation: CASSLGGHGQETQYF. The chain links TRBV7-2 to TRBJ2-5; possible D gene TRBD1, 6 bases. Germline V gene data show CDR1 as SGHTA and CDR2 as FQGNSA. This CDR3 region has 15 residues. Trimming stripped 1 base from V and 2 bases from J, with 11 bases between. The entire variable domain, with the rest obtained from reference TRBV7-2 and TRBJ2-5, is as follows: GAGVSQSPSNKVTEKGKDVELRCDPISGHTALYWYRQSLGQGLEFLIYFQGNSAPDKSGLPSDRFSAERTGGSVSTLTIQRTQQEDSAVYLCASSLGGHGQETQYFGPGTRLLVL.

This rearrangement joins TRBV18 to TRBJ2-1; TRBD1 might be the D (6 bases). The V end lost 3 bases, the J end lost 2 bases, and 11 bases lay between the germline ends. The CDR3 contains 15 residues. CDR1 is KGHSH, CDR2 LQKENI, per germline. In nucleotides, the CDR3 is TGTGCCAGCTCACCTTCGGGACACCCCTACAATGAGCAGTTCTTC. Its translation is CASSPSGHPYNEQFF.